The 9 T cell receptor beta chains below come from one sample, sequenced in a study of T cell repertoires in cytomegalovirus infection. Each CDR3 protein is one row after TCRdb ran MiXCR on the reads. The data hold around 750,000 distinct CDR3 sequences, with over 25% observed a single time. Which antigens these TCRs recognize remains unknown. The material sequenced was cultured CD8+ T cells from PBMCs, taken from culture after CMV antigen stimulation. These receptors were taken from a human donor in good health (CMV status not recorded). Some clones in this sample may be carry-over from other donors' samples.

The V gene is TRBV6-8, the J gene TRBJ2-2; TRBD1 aligns across 8 bases. V trimming: 6 bases; J trimming: 4 bases; junction bases outside the gene matches: 10. CDR3 length: 16 residues. CDR1 and CDR2 (germline): MNHGY, SAAAGT. The CDR3 sequence: CASSLTGGGGTGELFF. CDR3 bases: TGTGCCAGCAGCCTTACAGGGGGAGGTGGCACCGGGGAGCTGTTTTTT.

V gene TRBV7-6 combines with J gene TRBJ2-1, with 8 bases identical to TRBD1. Unmatched junction bases numbered 5, after V lost 2 bases and J lost 5 bases. The length of the CDR3 is 15 residues. Germline CDR1 reads SGHVS; CDR2 reads FNYEAQ. CDR3 nucleotides: TGTGCCAGCAGCTTATACGGGACAGGTGACAATGAGCAGTTCTTC. Its protein product is CASSLYGTGDNEQFF.

The chain couples TRBV4-2 to TRBJ2-5, with D uncertain. The CDR3 spans 16 residues. Germline V gene sequence: CDR1 LGHNA, CDR2 YNFKEQ. V was trimmed by 0 bases and J by 0 bases, leaving 11 bases between them. This CDR3 is CASSQEARMYQETQYF. Here the CDR3 DNA reads TGTGCCAGCAGCCAAGAAGCCAGGATGTACCAAGAGACCCAGTACTTC.

This clonotype was recorded a few times. V gene TRBV20-1 combines with J gene TRBJ2-3; the D gene could be TRBD1 or TRBD2 (6 bases each). The CDR3 runs to 21 residues. Between the trimmed V and J ends, which lost 2 bases and 3 bases, there was a span of 33 bases. CDR1 DFQATT and CDR2 SNEGSKA come from the germline V gene (reference sequence). The CDR3 here is CSARQIALTGRTGEKTDTQYF. The CDR3 region has the DNA TGCAGTGCTAGACAAATAGCCCTTACAGGGCGCACGGGGGAGAAAACAGATACGCAGTATTTT.

To note about this clonotype: Mismatch with germline at one junction end may stem from a read error. This sequence joins TRBV7-9 and TRBJ2-7; tentatively, D is TRBD1 or TRBD2 (5 bases each). The CDR3 is 14 amino acids. CDR1 is SEHNR and CDR2 is FQNEAQ in the germline V gene (reference sequence). The CDR3 here is CASSGRDGAYGQYF. Written as DNA, the CDR3 is TGTGCCAGCAGCGGCCGGGACGGCGCCTACGGGCAGTACTTC.

The V gene is TRBV6-6, the J gene TRBJ1-1; D remains unclear. Deletions cut 2 bases from V and 8 bases from J, with 6 bases between. CDR1 and CDR2 (germline): MNHNY, SVGAGI (reference sequence). The CDR3 loop spans 11 amino acids. CDR3 nucleotide sequence: TGTGCCAGCAGTTACAGCGGGGAAGCTTTCTTT. Translated, it gives CASSYSGEAFF.

This rearrangement joins TRBV6-2 or TRBV6-3 to TRBJ2-2; D gene unclear. Trimming stripped 10 bases from V and 3 bases from J, with 12 bases between. Per germline, CDR1 MNHEY and CDR2 SVGEGT. This CDR3 is 13 amino acids long. In DNA form, the CDR3 reads TGTGCCACCCACGCGCACTACACCGGGGAGCTGTTTTTT. Its translation is CATHAHYTGELFF.

The chain joins TRBV4-1 to TRBJ2-7; 8 bases match TRBD1. Per the germline V gene, CDR1 is MGHRA and CDR2 is YSYEKL. This CDR3 comprises 14 residues. J was trimmed by 6 bases and V by 1 base; bases with no gene match: 5. DNA for the CDR3: TGCGCCAGCAGCCAAGTGGCAGGGGGCGGCGAGCAGTACTTC. Translating it yields CASSQVAGGGEQYF.

As regards this clonotype: At one boundary the junction diverges from the germline segment, which might be a read error. The V gene is TRBV7-4, the J gene TRBJ1-1; D not resolved. In germline, CDR1 is SGHVT, CDR2 SQSDAQ. The CDR3 runs to 14 residues. The CDR3 is CASSSGRPYTAAFF. CDR3 sequence (DNA): TGTGCCAGCAGCTCCGGACGGCCGTACACTGCAGCTTTCTTT.